Described below is a single T cell receptor beta chain sequence and its context. Its antigen has not been determined. No per-base quality is available; no much larger clone lies one base away. For sequencing of the TCRbeta CDR3 region, genomic DNA was extracted from the sorted cells. TCRbeta CDR3 regions were sequenced using the immunoSEQ Assay. TCRdb re-hosts the immuneACCESS table, in-frame sequences only. Its copies lack some clones; in the studies checked, an unresolved V gene accounts for under half of them, and the cause for the rest is not known. Across this sample there are around 67,000 clones, with approximately 84% seen only once. The top ten clonotypes cover 2% to 2.5% of the sample. The sample belongs to a study of OX40 agonist ivuxolimab in advanced cancers. For context, the study as a whole: Ivuxolimab was an agonistic, fully human IgG2 monoclonal antibody directed against OX40 (CD134), a costimulatory receptor. Intravenous ivuxolimab was administered to patients every 2 weeks at six dose levels: 0.01, 0.1, 0.3, 1.5, 3 and 10 mg/kg. Among the approximately 54 dose-escalation patients, around 20 had hepatocellular carcinoma, 15 melanoma, 9 renal cell carcinoma and 9 head and neck cancer. In the dose-escalation cohort, around four fifths of patients were male, and the mean age was approximately 55 years, with a range of about 20 to 79. Prior anti-PD-1, anti-PD-L1 or anti-CTLA-4 therapy was permitted, and approximately 41% of dose-escalation patients had received checkpoint inhibitors. Three dose-escalation patients achieved partial responses, one with hepatocellular carcinoma and two with cutaneous melanoma. The point of sequencing TCRbeta in the periphery was to test whether ivuxolimab changed TCR sequence diversity and drove clonal T-cell expansion. The paper describes the monotherapy dose-escalation part (N of about 52 patients) of the phase I trial of ivuxolimab. Points the paper makes about the study in general: Low levels of normalized T-cell clonal expansion were also seen in some patients who did not respond. Antigen specificity was not determined for the clonally expanded peripheral T cells. Clonal expansion of both CD4+ and CD8+ blood T cells was observed from baseline to week 6 at doses 0.1 to 3.0 mg/kg. After ivuxolimab, more expanded clones were found on average in CD8+ T cells than in CD4+ T cells. In the 0.1-3.0 mg/kg groups, partial responders had among the lowest normalized peripheral clonal expansion, particularly in CD8+ T cells.

The trial excluded patients who had a history of autoimmune disease or were on systemic immunosuppression. Peripheral blood for TCR sequencing was collected from all dose cohorts at baseline, on cycle 4 day 1, and on cycle 7 day 1. The samples were taken from a phase I, first-in-human, multicenter, open-label dose-escalation trial of ivuxolimab. The trial enrolled adults with locally advanced or metastatic head and neck squamous cell, hepatocellular, melanoma or renal cell carcinoma. Before TCR sequencing, CD4+ T cells and CD8+ T cells from peripheral blood were sorted into separate populations. The TCR was taken from an adult with an advanced solid tumor such as melanoma, head and neck, liver or kidney cancer. Sequenced material: CD4+ or CD8+ T cells sorted from blood, taken in a trial of the OX40 agonist ivuxolimab.

The bases read TGCGCCAGCAGCTTGGCCGAGCTAGCGGGGACCTACGAGCAGTACTTC. The encoded protein is CASSLAELAGTYEQYF. The sequence links TRBV5-1 to TRBJ2-7; 9 bases in between match TRBD2. Via the germline V gene, CDR1 is SGHRS and CDR2 YFSETQ. V loses 0 bases at its end and J loses 2 bases; junction bases beyond the gene matches: 6. Including cysteine and phenylalanine, the CDR3 has 16 amino acids. The retained sequence is limited to the CDR3, 48 bases, with the frame set at the first base.